The 2 T cell receptor beta chains given below trace back to one sample, sequenced in a study of shared clonotypes between healthy human individuals. Assay used: immunoSEQ multiplex PCR; TCRdb lists only in-frame clones, some missing. Of about a million clones listed, around 77% are singletons. Sequenced: memory CD4+ T cells from PBMCs. Subset specified: CD45RA-negative fraction. The source is a young man in good health. Some clones in this sample may be carry-over from other donors' samples.

This clone was seen just once. The chain joins TRBV4-1 to TRBJ2-7, with D unclear. Per the germline V gene, CDR1 is MGHRA and CDR2 is YSYEKL. Trimming took 1 base from V and 6 from J, leaving 7 bases between them. The CDR3 consists of 12 residues. DNA of the CDR3: TGCGCCAGCAGCCAAGCGGTCGGCGAGCAGTACTTC. It codes for CASSQAVGEQYF.

V gene TRBV5-1 combines with J gene TRBJ2-3; D not resolved. Germline V gene data show CDR1 as SGHRS and CDR2 as YFSETQ. V shed 1 base and J shed 4 bases, with 13 bases lying between them. CDR3 length: 15 residues. Here the CDR3 DNA reads TGCGCCAGCAGCTTGTATGTTGGCGGCTCAGATACGCAGTATTTT. Amino acid sequence: CASSLYVGGSDTQYF.